This TCR beta chain was found in a study of T cell responses to AZD1222 COVID-19 vaccine. Study-wide results and limits: The donor group comprised mostly white British people and more females; the analysis possibly underestimated clonal diversity.

About this clone: The antigen is unknown.

The CDR3 spans 17 residues. Looked up from germline, CDR1 is MDHEN and CDR2 is SYDVKM. V was clipped by 4 bases and J by 0 bases, with 16 bases between them. TCRdb keeps only in-frame clones here, not all; method: immunoSEQ multiplex PCR. Of over 150,000 clones listed, 80% to 95% are singletons. The sequencing used peripheral blood, collected 28 days after the second dose of the MenACWY control vaccine. This clonotype originated in an adult who received the MenACWY meningococcal vaccine as a control. The chain uses TRBV28 and TRBJ1-5; D gene ambiguous. The CDR3 nucleotides read TGTGCCAGCAGTTCCCATGGAGCAGGTTATAGCAATCAGCCCCAGCATTTT. It translates to CASSSHGAGYSNQPQHF.